The source of this T cell receptor (beta chain) is a study of human T cells and chemical hapten exposure. Whole-study findings and limits: Donors had alopecia, so their immune response may differ from healthy people's. High-frequency TCRs, those above 1 in 1000, stayed the same after DPC sensitization.

Regarding this clonotype: Its antigen is still unknown.

TCRdb re-derived calls from the RACE reads in MiXCR, one entry per CDR3 protein. Of 65,000 to 85,000 distinct CDR3 sequences listed, 10% are singletons. Time point: patch test 1, 2 weeks after DPC sensitization. As for treatment: therapeutic diphenylcyclopropenone sensitization with weekly scalp DPC. Per the germline V gene, CDR1 is KGHSH and CDR2 is LQKENI. The V end lost 4 bases, the J end lost 6 bases, and 4 bases lay between the germline ends. This CDR3 is built from 11 residues. The chain joins TRBV18 to TRBJ2-1; D ambiguous. This TCR was sampled from a woman aged 45-65 years with alopecia areata. Some clones in this sample may be carry-over from other donors' samples. The starting material was whole blood, obtained in connection with sensitization to the hapten diphenylcyclopropenone (DPC). The CDR3 nucleotides read TGTGCCAGCTCACGGGGCAATGAGCAGTTCTTC. Translation gives CASSRGNEQFF.